Listed here is a single T cell receptor (beta chain). Its antigen is still unknown. Method: immunoSEQ multiplex PCR; TCRdb's copy keeps in-frame clones and lacks some. Altogether over 100,000 clones are present, around 84% being singletons, with the ten largest covering 12%. The sample belongs to a study of T cell responses to AZD1222 COVID-19 vaccine. As for the study in general: Timing groups of about 4 and about 12 weeks for second doses were pooled.

The CDR3 loop spans 16 amino acids. With 6 bases removed from V and 0 bases from J, the gap between germline ends came to 18 bases. The germline gives CDR1 SEHNR, CDR2 FQNEAQ (reference sequence). Findings and limits, study-wide: In all cases, repertoires were sampled only after the peak T cell response. Of spike-specific TCRs, nearly half reportedly target regions left unmutated in variants. An increase in Spike-specific TCR breadth and depth was observed after two AZD1222 doses.

This clonotype originated in an adult in good health. This chain joins TRBV7-9 and TRBJ2-7; a weak D match, TRBD1 (6 bases). The starting material was peripheral blood, obtained on day 0 of AZD1222 vaccination. Here the CDR3 DNA reads TGTGCCAGCAGGCCAACAGGGCAGGAGAGCTCCTACGAGCAGTACTTC. Translated: CASRPTGQESSYEQYF.